Listed here is a single T cell receptor beta chain. The antigen remains undetermined. The germline CDR1 and CDR2 sequences are ENHRY and SYGVKD. CDR3 length: 14 residues. V gave up 6 bases and J gave up 3 bases; unmatched junction bases: 5. This specimen comes from a study of Graves' ophthalmopathy and Graves' hyperthyroidism. Study-wide results and caveats: Blood samples also showed most expanded thyroid clonotypes exceeding 0.001 frequency. Sensitivity reached roughly 71% and specificity 72.22% when the model predicted ophthalmopathy progression.

The study amplified TCR beta CDR3 regions using RNA transcripts. An opening RT-PCR round employed HTBI primers and preceded a second-round multiplex PCR. TCRdb analysed the multiplex PCR reads with MiXCR anew, one entry per CDR3 protein. The repertoire holds about 500,000 distinct CDR3 sequences, with roughly 40% as singletons. The sample consisted of peripheral blood or thyroid tissue (not recorded which). The receptor was isolated from an adult man with Graves' hyperthyroidism. The chain carries TRBV10-3 and TRBJ1-2; 9 bases map to TRBD1. As DNA, the CDR3 is TGTGCCATCAGGGGGACAGGGACCTACTATGGCTACACCTTC. It is translated as CAIRGTGTYYGYTF.